The clone carrying this T cell receptor (beta chain) has only a few counts. The antigen remains undetermined. V lost 7 bases and J 4 bases, leaving 4 bases between the germline ends. There are 11 residues in the CDR3. CDR1 is MNHNY, CDR2 SVGAGI, per germline (reference sequence). This specimen comes from a study of T cell responses to AZD1222 COVID-19 vaccine. Findings of the study overall: Among vaccine-associated CD4 TCRs, coverage spanned spike, with dominance at 160-218 and 743-854.

The protocol was immunoSEQ multiplex PCR, while the TCRdb copy is restricted to in-frame clones and leaves out a portion. Of some 150,000 clones in the sample, over 70% were seen once. The TCR originated in an adult who received the AZD1222 COVID-19 vaccine. The source material was peripheral blood, sampled 28 days after the second AZD1222 dose. The chain employs TRBV6-6 and TRBJ2-2; D uncertain. CDR3 loop: CASMATGELFF. CDR3 DNA sequence: TGTGCCAGCATGGCCACCGGGGAGCTGTTTTTT.